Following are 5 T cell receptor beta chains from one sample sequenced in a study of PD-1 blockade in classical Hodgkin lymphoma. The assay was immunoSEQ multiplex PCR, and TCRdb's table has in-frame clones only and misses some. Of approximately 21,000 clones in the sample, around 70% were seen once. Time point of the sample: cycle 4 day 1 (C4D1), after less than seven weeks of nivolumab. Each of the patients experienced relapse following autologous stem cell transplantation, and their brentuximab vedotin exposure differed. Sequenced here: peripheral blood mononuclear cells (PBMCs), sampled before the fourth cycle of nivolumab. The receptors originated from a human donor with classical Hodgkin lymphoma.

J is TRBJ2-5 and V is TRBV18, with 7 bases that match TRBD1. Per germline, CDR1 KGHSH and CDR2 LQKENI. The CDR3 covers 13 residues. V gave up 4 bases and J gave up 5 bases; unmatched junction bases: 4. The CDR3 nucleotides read TGTGCCAGCTCACGTGGACAGGCTGAGACCCAGTACTTC. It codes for CASSRGQAETQYF.

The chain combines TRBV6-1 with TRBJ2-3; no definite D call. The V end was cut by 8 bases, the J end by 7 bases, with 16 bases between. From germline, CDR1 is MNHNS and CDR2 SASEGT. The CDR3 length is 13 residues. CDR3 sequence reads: CASQTLGTYTQYF. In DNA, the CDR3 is TGTGCCAGCCAGACCCTCGGAACTTATACGCAGTATTTT.

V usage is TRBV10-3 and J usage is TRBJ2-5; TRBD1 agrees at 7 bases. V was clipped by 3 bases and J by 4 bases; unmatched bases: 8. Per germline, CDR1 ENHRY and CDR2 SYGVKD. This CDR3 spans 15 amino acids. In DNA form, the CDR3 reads TGTGCCATCAGTGAAATTCAGACAGGGCGAGAGACCCAGTACTTC. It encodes CAISEIQTGRETQYF.

This chain's CDR3 is CASRPPLAGGRDEQYF. The CDR3 coding sequence is TGTGCCAGCAGGCCCCCCCTAGCGGGAGGAAGAGACGAGCAGTACTTC. The genes are TRBV6-6 and TRBJ2-7; the match to TRBD2 covers 11 bases. CDR1 and CDR2 from the germline V gene are MNHNY and SVGAGI (reference sequence). The CDR3 length is 16 residues. The junction had 12 bases not matched to a gene; V was cut back by 6 bases and J by 5 bases.

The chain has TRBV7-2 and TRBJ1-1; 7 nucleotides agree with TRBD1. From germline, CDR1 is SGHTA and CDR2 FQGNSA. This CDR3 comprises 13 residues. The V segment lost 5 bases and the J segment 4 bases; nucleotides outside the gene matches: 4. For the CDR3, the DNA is TGTGCCAGCAGCGGGACAGTAATCACTGAAGCTTTCTTT. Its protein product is CASSGTVITEAFF.